These 15 T cell receptor beta chains share one sample of origin, sequenced in a study of T cells in Graves' hyperthyroidism and ophthalmopathy. Template material for amplifying TCR beta CDR3 regions consisted of RNA transcripts. Researchers ran a first-round RT-PCR on the TCR CDR3 using the HTBI primer set. TCRdb re-called the multiplex PCR reads through MiXCR, storing one row per CDR3 protein. Of nearly 250,000 distinct CDR3 sequences in the sample, approximately 16% were seen once. The specimen was blood. All receptors come from a woman under 30 with Graves' ophthalmopathy.

This clonotype was seen more than once but under ten times. The genes are TRBV7-9 and TRBJ1-2, with 11 bases that match TRBD1. The germline gives CDR1 SEHNR, CDR2 FQNEAQ (reference sequence). The CDR3 contains 15 residues. J was trimmed by 2 bases and V by 4 bases; bases with no gene match: 3. CDR3 residues: CASSSGQGANYGYTF. The CDR3 coding sequence is TGTGCCAGCAGCTCCGGACAGGGGGCCAACTATGGCTACACCTTC.

Of note for this clonotype: This may be a read error: a much more frequent sequence differs by one nucleotide. This chain joins TRBV7-9 and TRBJ2-5; the D is unclear. Germline CDR1 SEHNR, CDR2 FQNEAQ (reference sequence). The length of the CDR3 is 12 residues. As DNA, the CDR3 is TGTGCCAGCAGCCCTCCCCAAGAGACCCAGTCCTTC. Its protein product is CASSPPQETQSF.

This clonotype was found many times. The chain recombines TRBV3-1 with TRBJ1-1, with D possibly TRBD1 on 6 matching bases. Germline lookup yields CDR1 LGHDT and CDR2 YNNKEL (reference sequence). Trimming removed 1 base at V and 11 bases at J, with 11 bases between. The CDR3 loop spans 12 amino acids. The CDR3 DNA reads as TGTGCCAGCAGCCAAGGGAGGGGGTGGGCTTTCTTT. It is translated as CASSQGRGWAFF.

This chain connects TRBV6-1 to TRBJ2-2, with D possibly matching TRBD1 (6 bases). V was trimmed by 1 base and J by 2 bases, leaving 11 bases between them. Germline V lookup: CDR1 MNHNS, CDR2 SASEGT. The CDR3 consists of 16 residues. The CDR3 spells CASSEVGHLNTGELFF. CDR3 DNA: TGTGCCAGCAGTGAAGTGGGACACCTCAACACCGGGGAGCTGTTTTTT.

This clonotype was seen at least ten times. The CDR3 sequence is CASTPWGQGITPLHF. DNA for the CDR3: TGTGCCAGCACTCCCTGGGGACAGGGGATTACACCCCTCCACTTT. This chain joins TRBV28 and TRBJ1-6, with 10 bases identical to TRBD1. With V trimmed by 7 bases and J by 11 bases, 11 bases remained unmatched. Germline V gene sequence: CDR1 MDHEN, CDR2 SYDVKM. The CDR3 totals 15 residues.

The rearrangement joins TRBV28 to TRBJ1-5, with TRBD1 matching over 9 bases. From germline, CDR1 is MDHEN and CDR2 SYDVKM. V was clipped by 2 bases and J by 7 bases; unmatched bases: 15. The CDR3 spans 18 residues. CDR3 bases: TGTGCCAGCAGTTTAGGATCGGCGACAGGGGGAAGTCGGCAGCCCCAGCATTTT. It encodes CASSLGSATGGSRQPQHF.

This clonotype was recorded at least ten times. DNA of the CDR3: TGTGCCAGCAGTGACAGGGTGCCTCCTCAGCCCCAGCATTTT. Translated: CASSDRVPPQPQHF. The chain joins TRBV2 to TRBJ1-5, with a possible D match to TRBD1 (5 bases). The CDR3 spans 14 residues. V was clipped by 3 bases and J by 6 bases, with 12 bases between them. Germline assignment: CDR1 SNHLY and CDR2 FYNNEI. Full variable domain (outside the CDR3, taken from reference TRBV2 and TRBJ1-5): EPEVTQTPSHQVTQMGQEVILRCVPISNHLYFYWYRQILGQKVEFLVSFYNNEISEKSEIFDDQFSVERPDGSNFTLKIRSTKLEDSAMYFCASSDRVPPQPQHFGDGTRLSIL.

This clonotype was observed a handful of times. The gene calls are TRBV5-1 and TRBJ1-3; weak D call: TRBD1 (5 bases). Germline V gene sequence: CDR1 SGHRS, CDR2 YFSETQ. V gave up 4 bases and J gave up 4 bases, with 15 bases separating them. The CDR3 length is 15 residues. CDR3 bases: TGCGCCAGCAGCCCTAGGAGGGGAGGAGGAAACACCATATATTTT. Protein product: CASSPRRGGGNTIYF.

This clonotype was seen at least ten times. This chain connects TRBV20-1 to TRBJ1-5, with D maybe TRBD1 (5 bases). This CDR3 comprises 13 residues. In germline, CDR1 is DFQATT, CDR2 SNEGSKA (reference sequence). The germline V and J ends were trimmed by 5 bases and 3 bases, with 11 bases remaining between them. CDR3 nucleotides: TGCAGTGCTGAGGACACCCCCAATCAGCCCCAGCATTTT. Translated: CSAEDTPNQPQHF.

This clonotype was observed many times. The CDR3 DNA sequence: TGTGCCAGCAGCCAAGATCTCAGCTCCTACAATGAGCAGTTCTTC. This codes for CASSQDLSSYNEQFF. The rearrangement uses TRBV3-1 and TRBJ2-1, with D uncertain. Germline lookup yields CDR1 LGHDT and CDR2 YNNKEL (reference sequence). Trimming removed 0 bases from V and 0 bases from J, with 6 bases in between. This CDR3 is built from 15 residues.

At least ten counts were recorded for this clonotype. V is TRBV11-2 and J is TRBJ2-1; tentatively, D is TRBD2 (5 bases). This CDR3 is 16 amino acids long. Trimming left V 4 bases short and J 4 bases short, with 17 bases between. The germline CDR1 and CDR2 sequences are SGHAT and FQNNGV. CDR3 in amino acids: CASSWSAGNTYNEQFF. DNA for the CDR3: TGTGCCAGCAGCTGGTCGGCGGGCAATACGTACAATGAGCAGTTCTTC.

This clonotype was found a few times. V is TRBV9 and J is TRBJ1-2, with TRBD1 matching 9 bases. The trim removed 3 bases at V and 7 bases at J, leaving 7 bases unmatched. Per germline, CDR1 SGDLS and CDR2 YYNGEE. The CDR3 is made up of 14 amino acids. The CDR3 nucleotides read TGTGCCAGCAGCGCTACCGGGACAGGGATTGGCTACACCTTC. Its translation: CASSATGTGIGYTF.

The CDR3 here is CSASRGVGGNEQFF. DNA for the CDR3: TGCAGTGCTAGCAGGGGGGTAGGAGGTAATGAGCAGTTCTTC. The V call is TRBV20-1, the J call TRBJ2-1; tentatively, D is TRBD1 (7 bases). The CDR3 consists of 14 residues. The V gene's germline CDR1 is DFQATT and CDR2 SNEGSKA (reference sequence). Trimming stripped 3 bases from V and 7 bases from J, with 16 bases between.

There are many counts of this clonotype. The V gene is TRBV2, the J gene TRBJ1-1, with D possibly matching TRBD1 (5 bases). The ends were cut back, 5 bases at V and 7 bases at J, with 11 bases in the middle. This CDR3 has 12 residues. CDR1 SNHLY and CDR2 FYNNEI come from the germline V gene. CDR3 loop: CASSQDSLEAFF. The CDR3 DNA reads TGTGCCAGCAGTCAAGACAGCCTTGAAGCTTTCTTT.

This clonotype came up many times. At one boundary the junction diverges from the germline segment, which might be a read error. The J gene is TRBJ2-3, the V gene TRBV3-1; TRBD1 is a possible D gene (7 bases). The CDR3 length is 15 residues. Germline V gene lookup returns CDR1 LGHDT and CDR2 YNNKEL (reference sequence). The CDR3 DNA follows: TGTGCCAGCAGCAAAGAGACAGGGAGGTCACATACGCAGTATTTT. Its protein product is CASSKETGRSHTQYF.